These 32 T cell receptor beta chains were all obtained from the same sample, sequenced in a study of T cell responses to AZD1222 COVID-19 vaccine listed by TCRdb under 2021. The library was obtained by the immunoSEQ multiplex PCR assay. In TCRdb, the immuneACCESS table is reduced to in-frame sequences with V and J assigned. These tables do not hold every clone; where another copy was compared, an unresolved V gene accounts for under half, and the others remain unexplained. For this sample there are over 130,000 clones; 93% appear just once. Jointly, the top ten make up approximately 5.4% of the sample. The sample's time point, from its label and the paper: baseline before first vaccination. This sample comprised peripheral blood, obtained on day 0 of AZD1222 vaccination. These receptors originate from an adult in good health.

This chain links TRBV21-1 with TRBJ2-7; the table's D call, TRBD2, was not checked against the DNA. TRBV21-1 is marked as a pseudogene. CDR3 size: 19 residues. This CDR3 is CASSKRMPLPTPSSYEQYF. The CDR3 DNA reads as TGTGCCAGCAGCAAAAGGATGCCTCTGCCCACACCTAGCTCCTACGAGCAGTACTTC.

This clone has only one observation. This chain connects TRBV5-1 to TRBJ1-2; D is possibly TRBD1 (5 bases). The length of the CDR3 is 15 residues. V lost 0 bases, J lost 8 bases, and 17 bases lay in between. The V gene's germline CDR1 is SGHRS and CDR2 YFSETQ. The DNA for the CDR3 is TGCGCCAGCAGCTTGGGAACTTCCAGGGCTGGCGGCTACACCTTC. It specifies CASSLGTSRAGGYTF.

The gene calls are TRBV12-3 or TRBV12-4 and TRBJ2-2; D might be TRBD2 (6 bases). This CDR3 region has 13 residues. V was clipped by 11 bases and J by 4 bases, with 14 bases between them. The CDR3 region is CADRGGSTGELFF. The CDR3, as DNA: TGTGCCGACCGTGGAGGGAGCACCGGGGAGCTGTTTTTT.

This rearrangement joins TRBV21-1 to TRBJ1-1; whether TRBD1, the table's D call, matches the DNA was not checked. TRBV21-1 constitutes a pseudogene. CDR3 length: 18 amino acids. The CDR3 protein is CASSKVMKGRATNTEAFF. The CDR3 nucleotides read TGTGCCAGCAGCAAAGTAATGAAGGGCAGGGCGACGAACACTGAAGCTTTCTTT.

This chain connects TRBV7-2 to TRBJ1-5; D uncertain. CDR1 and CDR2 (germline): SGHTA, FQGNSA. This CDR3 has 15 amino acids. V lost 0 bases to trimming and J lost 1 base, with 7 bases between them. The CDR3 here is CASSLAVGSNQPQHF. CDR3 bases: TGTGCCAGCAGCTTAGCGGTGGGAAGCAATCAGCCCCAGCATTTT.

This clone appeared a few times. This chain connects TRBV2 to TRBJ1-2; D possibly corresponds to TRBD1 (5 bases). The ends were cut back, 5 bases at V and 5 bases at J, with 9 bases in the middle. The CDR3 runs 12 residues. Germline V gene data show CDR1 as SNHLY and CDR2 as FYNNEI. CDR3 residues: CASSRPGYGYTF. The CDR3 nucleotides are TGTGCCAGCAGTCGGCCAGGGTATGGCTACACCTTC.

The chain has TRBV30 and TRBJ2-6; D is uncertain. V lost 4 bases and J 5 bases, leaving 15 bases between the germline ends. CDR1 is GTSNPN, CDR2 SVGIG, per germline (reference sequence). The CDR3 has 15 amino acids. The CDR3 loop reads CAWTHPDRRANVLTF. In DNA form, the CDR3 reads TGTGCCTGGACGCACCCCGATCGTAGGGCCAACGTCCTGACTTTC.

This clone was observed once. The V call is TRBV25-1, the J call TRBJ2-1; 7 nucleotides line up with TRBD2. Germline loops: CDR1 MGHDK, CDR2 SYGVNS. The CDR3 contains 13 residues. J was trimmed by 5 bases and V by 7 bases; bases with no gene match: 5. The CDR3 sequence: CASIGGSDNEQFF. CDR3 DNA: TGTGCCAGCATTGGCGGGAGCGACAATGAGCAGTTCTTC.

This chain links TRBV6-4 with TRBJ2-1; D might be TRBD1 or TRBD2, each matching 5 bases. The germline V gene has CDR1 MRHNA and CDR2 SNTAGT. V was cut by 5 bases and J by 8 bases, with 19 bases left in between. CDR3 length: 15 residues. The CDR3 sequence: CASSPGPPTEDEQFF. The CDR3 DNA reads TGTGCCAGCAGTCCGGGGCCCCCAACCGAGGATGAGCAGTTCTTC.

The gene calls are TRBV6-2 or TRBV6-3 and TRBJ1-2, with TRBD1 identical over 12 bases. The CDR3 covers 16 residues. Germline trimming cut 5 bases from V and 5 bases from J; bases unmatched to any gene: 9. Germline CDR1 MNHEY, CDR2 SVGEGT. The DNA of the CDR3 is TGTGCCAGCAGTCCGGGACAGGGGGCAAAGGGGTATGGCTACACCTTC. Its translation: CASSPGQGAKGYGYTF.

This sequence joins TRBV7-9 and TRBJ2-6; 7 positions match TRBD1. CDR1 and CDR2 (germline): SEHNR, FQNEAQ (reference sequence). The V and J ends lost 3 bases and 0 bases, in that order; junction bases with no gene match: 11. The CDR3 covers 19 residues. Here the CDR3 DNA reads TGTGCCAGCAGCTTTATTTTTCGGACAGGAAGCTCTGGGGCCAACGTCCTGACTTTC. Translated: CASSFIFRTGSSGANVLTF.

The V gene is TRBV5-4, the J gene TRBJ1-1, with D perhaps TRBD1 (6 bases). Trimming shortened V by 4 bases and J by 5 bases, and 18 bases separated the two germline ends. The CDR3 contains 15 residues. CDR1 is SGHNT, CDR2 YYREEE, per germline (reference sequence). The CDR3 spells CASSSPLGARTEAFF. CDR3 in DNA: TGTGCCAGCAGCAGCCCCTTGGGGGCGCGGACTGAAGCTTTCTTT. Drawing the rest from reference TRBV5-4 and TRBJ1-1, the complete variable domain is ETGVTQSPTHLIKTRGQQVTLRCSSQSGHNTVSWYQQALGQGPQFIFQYYREEENGRGNFPPRFSGLQFPNYSSELNVNALELDDSALYLCASSSPLGARTEAFFGQGTRLTVV.

The chain is built from TRBV5-6 and TRBJ2-3; D possibly corresponds to TRBD1 (5 bases). V was cut by 2 bases and J by 3 bases, with 19 bases left in between. This CDR3 is 17 amino acids long. The germline V gene encodes CDR1 SGHDT and CDR2 YYEEEE. CDR3 protein: CASSFLSLGVGTDTQYF. DNA for the CDR3: TGTGCCAGCAGCTTTCTTTCGCTAGGGGTCGGAACAGATACGCAGTATTTT.

This chain uses TRBV2 with TRBJ1-4, with D perhaps matching TRBD1 (5 bases). This CDR3 has 17 residues. Germline assignment: CDR1 SNHLY and CDR2 FYNNEI. V gave up 1 base and J gave up 7 bases, with 19 bases separating them. In DNA form, the CDR3 reads TGTGCCAGCAGTGAAGGGCGGTCCGCAGGGACCGCTGAAAAACTGTTTTTT. Its translation is CASSEGRSAGTAEKLFF.

Notes on this clone: One end of the junction is discordant with germline, which a read error may explain. The V and J genes are TRBV9 and TRBJ2-3; D unclear. The CDR3 loop spans 15 amino acids. Per the germline V gene, CDR1 is SGDLS and CDR2 is YYNGEE. The DNA of the CDR3 is TGTGCCAGCAGTGTAGAAGGGTCTAGCACAGATACGCAGTATTTT. Translation gives CASSVEGSSTDTQYF.

The rearrangement uses TRBV4-1 and TRBJ1-2; 8 bases are shared with TRBD1. Germline V CDR1 and CDR2: MGHRA, YSYEKL. Losses at the gene ends were 4 bases for V and 7 bases for J; bases not matched to a gene: 2. The CDR3 spans 12 residues. CDR3 sequence reads: CASSLGQGGYTF. The CDR3 coding sequence is TGCGCCAGCAGCCTTGGACAGGGTGGCTACACCTTC.

This chain uses TRBV6-5 with TRBJ2-3; D ambiguous. The ends were cut back, 0 bases at V and 4 bases at J, with 14 bases in the middle. Germline-derived CDR1 and CDR2 are MNHEY and SVGAGI. The CDR3 has 16 amino acids. The CDR3 coding sequence is TGTGCCAGCAGTTACTCGGGCCCCTCAGTAGCAGATACGCAGTATTTT. It codes for CASSYSGPSVADTQYF.

This chain links TRBV5-4 with TRBJ1-1, with a tentative D call TRBD1 (5 bases). Per germline, CDR1 SGHNT and CDR2 YYREEE (reference sequence). The CDR3 consists of 19 residues. Trimming cost V 0 bases and J 1 base, with 22 bases left between them. The CDR3 region is CASSLGGTFPTLRNTEAFF. The CDR3 DNA sequence: TGTGCCAGCAGCTTGGGTGGGACTTTCCCGACGCTGAGGAACACTGAAGCTTTCTTT.

This rearrangement joins TRBV29-1 to TRBJ1-5; D might be TRBD1 (5 bases). The germline CDR1 and CDR2 sequences are SQVTM and ANQGSEA. CDR3 length equals 12 residues. The V end was cut by 4 bases, the J end by 6 bases, with 10 bases between. CDR3 protein: CSVVGEGQPQHF. Here the CDR3 DNA reads TGCAGCGTTGTGGGGGAAGGTCAGCCCCAGCATTTT.

This clone was found once. V is TRBV11-2 and J is TRBJ2-7; TRBD1 matches 10 bases. Germline values: CDR1 SGHAT, CDR2 FQNNGV. V lost 5 bases and J lost 6; bases outside the gene matches: 7. The CDR3 consists of 14 residues. The CDR3 DNA is TGTGCCAGCAGCCCCGCATGGACAGGGGGCGAGCAGTACTTC. Protein: CASSPAWTGGEQYF.

The rearrangement links TRBV3-1 (or the pseudogene TRBV3-2) to TRBJ2-5, with D unclear. Germline loops: CDR1 LGHDT, CDR2 YNNKEL (reference sequence). The CDR3 has 16 amino acids. V was trimmed by 2 bases and J by 4 bases, leaving 17 bases between them. The CDR3 nucleotides are TGTGCCAGCAGCCAAAAAGGGCGGATACCCCGAGAGACCCAGTACTTC. Amino acids: CASSQKGRIPRETQYF.

V usage is TRBV7-2 and J usage is TRBJ1-6; maybe TRBD1 (5 bases). Between the trimmed V and J ends, which lost 5 bases and 10 bases, there was a span of 12 bases. The germline V gene encodes CDR1 SGHTA and CDR2 FQGNSA. CDR3 size: 13 residues. CDR3 residues: CASSLTGKSPLHF. The CDR3 DNA is TGTGCCAGCAGCCTCACAGGAAAGTCACCCCTCCACTTT.

This chain joins TRBV18 and TRBJ1-6; unclear D gene. Germline V gives CDR1 KGHSH, CDR2 LQKENI. This CDR3 region has 15 residues. With 3 bases removed from V and 6 bases from J, the gap between germline ends came to 12 bases. The CDR3 loop is CASSPPRSGNSPLHF. The CDR3 DNA reads as TGTGCCAGCTCACCTCCCAGAAGCGGTAATTCACCCCTCCACTTT.

This chain connects TRBV30 to TRBJ1-3; D is possibly TRBD1 (6 bases). From germline, CDR1 is GTSNPN and CDR2 SVGIG (reference sequence). The CDR3 covers 14 residues. V was clipped by 5 bases and J by 3 bases, with 14 bases between them. This chain's CDR3 is CAWGEGGYGNTIYF. CDR3 bases: TGTGCCTGGGGAGAGGGGGGTTATGGAAACACCATATATTTT.

V is TRBV7-9 and J is TRBJ2-1; a weak D match, TRBD2 (5 bases). This CDR3 comprises 15 residues. Trimming left V 6 bases short and J 0 bases short, with 12 bases between. From germline, CDR1 is SEHNR and CDR2 FQNEAQ (reference sequence). Written as DNA, the CDR3 is TGTGCCAGCAGGAGCGAGGGATTCTCCTACAATGAGCAGTTCTTC. This encodes CASRSEGFSYNEQFF.

V gene TRBV4-1 combines with J gene TRBJ2-1; 8 bases map to TRBD2. Looked up from germline, CDR1 is MGHRA and CDR2 is YSYEKL. The CDR3 totals 16 residues. The J segment lost 2 bases and the V segment lost 1 base, leaving 4 bases of the junction unmatched. This CDR3 reads CASSQVSSGAYNEQFF. The CDR3 DNA sequence: TGCGCCAGCAGCCAAGTGAGTAGCGGGGCCTACAATGAGCAGTTCTTC.

The count of this clone is one. The CDR3 protein is CASSWGQGEAFF. CDR3 nucleotides: TGTGCCAGCAGCTGGGGACAGGGTGAAGCTTTCTTT. The chain recombines TRBV5-6 with TRBJ1-1; 9 nucleotides line up with TRBD1. The length of the CDR3 is 12 residues. Trimming cost V 3 bases and J 7 bases; bases outside gene matches: 1. Per the germline V gene, CDR1 is SGHDT and CDR2 is YYEEEE.

This clone was picked up one time. The CDR3 nucleotides read TGTGCCAGCAGCCGAAACAACCAGGGGGGGAGTGGCTACACCTTC. Its translation is CASSRNNQGGSGYTF. The chain couples TRBV7-9 to TRBJ1-2, with 7 bases aligning to TRBD1. The CDR3 runs 15 residues. V lost 5 bases and J lost 7; bases outside the gene matches: 13. Germline V lookup: CDR1 SEHNR, CDR2 FQNEAQ (reference sequence). Combining the CDR3 with reference TRBV7-9 and TRBJ1-2 gives the whole variable domain DTGVSQNPRHKITKRGQNVTFRCDPISEHNRLYWYRQTLGQGPEFLTYFQNEAQLEKSRLLSDRFSAERPKGSFSTLEIQRTEQGDSAMYLCASSRNNQGGSGYTFGSGTRLTVV.

The genes are TRBV18 and TRBJ1-1; D possibly corresponds to TRBD1 (6 bases). The CDR3 runs 12 residues. Germline V CDR1 and CDR2: KGHSH, LQKENI. The V gene lost 10 bases and the J gene lost 2 bases, with 11 bases spanning the gap. The CDR3 DNA is TGTGCCACCTACAGGGATAACACTGAAGCTTTCTTT. It specifies CATYRDNTEAFF.

The chain has TRBV7-9 and TRBJ1-1; D unclear. This CDR3 has 14 amino acids. Trimming pared 1 base from V and 3 bases from J, leaving 9 bases between. Germline CDR1 reads SEHNR; CDR2 reads FQNEAQ (reference sequence). CDR3 loop: CASSLVVGDTEAFF. In DNA, the CDR3 is TGTGCCAGCAGCTTAGTTGTTGGAGACACTGAAGCTTTCTTT.

The table lists this clone with a count of one. The gene calls are TRBV7-6 and TRBJ2-2; D ambiguous. Germline V lookup: CDR1 SGHVS, CDR2 FNYEAQ. V dropped 2 bases and J dropped 5 bases, with 15 bases sitting between them. This CDR3 is built from 16 residues. CDR3 amino acids: CASSLLGPSPTGELFF. The CDR3 DNA sequence: TGTGCCAGCAGCTTACTTGGGCCGAGTCCTACCGGGGAGCTGTTTTTT.

The rearrangement uses TRBV9 and TRBJ2-7, with D possibly matching TRBD2 (6 bases). The CDR3 contains 12 residues. The V gene lost 5 bases and the J gene lost 7 bases, with 13 bases spanning the gap. Germline values: CDR1 SGDLS, CDR2 YYNGEE. Here the CDR3 DNA reads TGTGCCAGCAGTCCCGGGCGGGGAGAGCAGTACTTC. Translated, it gives CASSPGRGEQYF.